This TCR beta chain is from a study of cytomegalovirus exposure and HLA in healthy donors. This CDR3 has 18 residues. Germline CDR1 and CDR2: MDHEN and SYDVKM. The germline V and J ends were trimmed by 6 bases and 7 bases, with 27 bases remaining between them. Primers included in the PCR were 60 Vbeta and 13 Jbeta primers. Measured with immunoSEQ multiplex PCR; TCRdb has only the in-frame clones, and not every one. The table shows tens of thousands of clones, with roughly 87% occurring only once. This clonotype was sampled from a woman in her thirties or forties in good health and CMV-seropositive. The sample taken for sequencing was PBMCs. V gene TRBV28 combines with J gene TRBJ2-2, with D tentatively TRBD1 (5 bases). CDR3 sequence: CASSQSTVQGWWNGELFF. The CDR3, as DNA: TGTGCCAGCAGCCAGAGTACGGTCCAGGGTTGGTGGAACGGGGAGCTGTTTTTT.